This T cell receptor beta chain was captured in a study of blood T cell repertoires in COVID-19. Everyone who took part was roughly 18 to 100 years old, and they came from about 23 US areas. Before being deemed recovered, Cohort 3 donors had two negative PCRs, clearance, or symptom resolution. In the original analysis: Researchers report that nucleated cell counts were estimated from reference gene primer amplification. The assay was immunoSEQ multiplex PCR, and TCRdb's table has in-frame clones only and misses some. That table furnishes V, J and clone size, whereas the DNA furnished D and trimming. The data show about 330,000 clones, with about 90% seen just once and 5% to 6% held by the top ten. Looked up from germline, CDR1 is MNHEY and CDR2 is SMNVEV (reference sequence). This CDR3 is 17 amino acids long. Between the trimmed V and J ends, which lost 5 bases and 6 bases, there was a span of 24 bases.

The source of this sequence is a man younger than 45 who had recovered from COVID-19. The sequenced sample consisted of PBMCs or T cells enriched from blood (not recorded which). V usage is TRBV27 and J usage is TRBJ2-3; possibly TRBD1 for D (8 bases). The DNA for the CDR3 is TGTGCCAGCAGTCTCTTTGCGGACAGGGAGGGGTTGGATACGCAGTATTTT. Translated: CASSLFADREGLDTQYF.